This section outlines one TCR beta chain sequence together with its context. No antigen is known for it. The entry originates in a study of CD8 T cells in ankylosing spondylitis. Overall study results and limits: With a CD8+ phenotype, disease-linked clones were relatively rare in peripheral blood.

TCRdb reprocessed the 5' RACE reads via MiXCR and lists one record per CDR3 protein. The data hold about 150,000 distinct CDR3 sequences, with under 45% observed a single time. The V end was cut by 4 bases, the J end by 2 bases, with 15 bases between. Germline CDR1 SNHLY, CDR2 FYNNEI. This CDR3 spans 16 amino acids. The chain uses TRBV2 and TRBJ1-5; no firm D call. Source material: synovial fluid, either unsorted or a sorted T cell fraction (not recorded which). This receptor was taken from a male donor with ankylosing spondylitis. The CDR3 bases are TGTGCCAGCAGTGGCCTCACACACGACCGCAATCAGCCCCAGCATTTT. It is translated as CASSGLTHDRNQPQHF.